This T cell receptor beta chain is from a study of T cell responses to AZD1222 COVID-19 vaccine. Of note for this clone: Its cognate antigen is unknown.

Overall study results and limits: Rises in breadth and depth of Spike-specific TCRs came after two AZD1222 doses. AZD1222 recipients seropositive at baseline numbered only five to seven. Repertoires were sampled only after the peak T cell response.

The method was immunoSEQ multiplex PCR; TCRdb's version includes in-frame clones alone and lacks a portion of them. The sample consists of some 150,000 clones, approximately 91% of them appearing once. After removal of 8 bases from V and 4 bases from J, the junction contained 3 bases not matched to a gene. Germline V CDR1 and CDR2: SNHLY, FYNNEI. The length of the CDR3 is 12 residues. The sequence derives from an adult who received the MenACWY meningococcal vaccine as a control. Sequenced material: peripheral blood, taken 28 days after the second dose of the MenACWY control vaccine. The V call is TRBV2, the J call TRBJ2-3; 7 positions match TRBD2. The CDR3 sequence is CASQGGADTQYF. CDR3 coding DNA: TGTGCCAGCCAGGGAGGGGCAGATACGCAGTATTTT.